The table lists the clone carrying this TCR beta chain with many counts. V lost 5 bases to trimming and J lost 2 bases, with 19 bases between them. This CDR3 has 17 residues. The germline V gene has CDR1 SGHAT and CDR2 FQNNGV. No treatment of any kind had been given to any patient before thyroid surgery. With MiXCR, TCRdb reprocessed the PCR reads. The sample records under 100,000 clones, less than 10% being singletons. This specimen belongs to a study of metastatic and nonmetastatic thyroid tumors. Sequenced sample: blood. The chain recombines TRBV11-2 with TRBJ1-5, with D possibly TRBD1 on 5 matching bases. This TCR derives from a female donor with papillary thyroid cancer or a benign thyroid nodule (not recorded which). Some clones in this sample may be carry-over from other donors' samples. The CDR3 region has the DNA TGTGCCAGCAGCCCCGGTTGGGGGGGAGGAGGCAATCAGCCCCAGCATTTT. Translating gives CASSPGWGGGGNQPQHF.